The 17 T cell receptor beta chains below were found in one sample sequenced in a study of persistence of HIV-infected CD4 T cells. Nonspecific anti-CD3/anti-CD28 bead stimulation represents the broad CD4+ T cell repertoire. CD4+ T cells upregulating both CD40 ligand and CD69 were sorted as responding cells. This was the immunoSEQ version 4 assay in survey mode. Using immunoSEQ multiplex PCR, the repertoire was profiled, and TCRdb retains in-frame clones only, with some absent. Of around 39,000 clones in the sample, 80% to 90% are singletons; the top ten hold 1%. These TCRs' antigens remain unknown. This material consisted of CD4+ T cells sorted from PBMCs after roughly 19-hour stimulation, taken from a patient who received antiretroviral therapy. The source is an adult man with HIV who was CMV-seropositive.

The chain carries TRBV27 and TRBJ2-7; 9 nucleotides agree with TRBD1. This CDR3 has 16 amino acids. J gave up 6 bases and V 5 bases, and 14 bases lay outside the gene matches. Per germline, CDR1 MNHEY and CDR2 SMNVEV (reference sequence). CDR3 residues: CASSRKIPGQGSEQYF. CDR3 coding DNA: TGTGCCAGCAGTCGAAAAATTCCGGGACAGGGATCCGAGCAGTACTTC.

V gene TRBV19 combines with J gene TRBJ2-7; D tentatively reads TRBD1 or TRBD2 (5 bases each). This CDR3 contains 16 residues. The germline V gene has CDR1 LNHDA and CDR2 SQIVND (reference sequence). The V and J ends lost 3 bases and 0 bases respectively, with 15 bases between them. The CDR3 here is CASSMGGTVSSYEQYF. The CDR3 nucleotides read TGTGCCAGTAGTATGGGTGGGACGGTGAGCTCCTACGAGCAGTACTTC.

The chain employs TRBV18 and TRBJ1-1, with unresolved D. CDR1 is KGHSH, CDR2 LQKENI, per germline. The CDR3 is 15 amino acids. V gave up 0 bases and J gave up 1 base, with 9 bases separating them. The CDR3 loop reads CASSPPSTKNTEAFF. The CDR3, as DNA: TGTGCCAGCTCACCACCGTCGACTAAGAACACTGAAGCTTTCTTT.

In its sample, this clone was seen once. The chain is built from TRBV6-1 and TRBJ1-2, with TRBD1 as a possible D gene (6 bases). The CDR3 sequence is 15 residues long. Germline CDR1 and CDR2: MNHNS and SASEGT. Trimming cost V 2 bases and J 4 bases, with 14 bases left between them. The CDR3 DNA reads TGTGCCAGCAGTGAATCAACCGGGACATCCTATGGCTACACCTTC. As protein: CASSESTGTSYGYTF.

The chain couples TRBV5-1 to TRBJ1-1, with TRBD1 identical over 9 bases. V lost 2 bases and J lost 6; bases outside the gene matches: 11. CDR1 SGHRS and CDR2 YFSETQ come from the germline V gene. This CDR3 spans 16 amino acids. The CDR3: CASSFRTGVAGAEAFF. CDR3 nucleotides: TGCGCCAGCAGCTTCCGGACAGGGGTCGCCGGGGCTGAAGCTTTCTTT.

The DNA for the CDR3 is TGCGCCAGCAGTGAGAACCGGGACGAGCAGTACTTC. It codes for CASSENRDEQYF. The chain has TRBV10-1 and TRBJ2-7; D gene ambiguous. The CDR3 contains 12 residues. Trimming took 2 bases from V and 5 from J, leaving 7 bases between them. In germline, CDR1 is WNHNN, CDR2 SYGVQD (reference sequence).

The rearrangement links TRBV19 to TRBJ2-3; possibly TRBD1 for D (6 bases). V lost 3 bases and J 2 bases, leaving 12 bases between the germline ends. The CDR3 is 15 residues long. From germline, CDR1 is LNHDA and CDR2 SQIVND (reference sequence). In DNA, the CDR3 is TGTGCCAGTAGTATCCAAGGACAGTTCACAGATACGCAGTATTTT. Protein sequence: CASSIQGQFTDTQYF.

The gene calls are TRBV3-1 (or the pseudogene TRBV3-2) and TRBJ2-2; the D is unclear. Between the trimmed V and J ends, which lost 3 bases and 5 bases, there was a span of 4 bases. The CDR3 is 12 residues long. Germline V CDR1 and CDR2: LGHDT, YNNKEL (reference sequence). The CDR3 region is CASSQSTGELFF. CDR3 sequence (DNA): TGTGCCAGCAGCCAGAGTACCGGGGAGCTGTTTTTT.

The chain links TRBV6-1 to TRBJ1-5, with 7 bases matching TRBD1. Looked up from germline, CDR1 is MNHNS and CDR2 is SASEGT. The CDR3 contains 14 residues. V was pared by 3 bases and J by 3 bases, with 2 bases of the junction left unmatched. In nucleotides, the CDR3 is TGTGCCAGCAGTGAGGGACAGTCCAATCAGCCCCAGCATTTT. The encoded protein is CASSEGQSNQPQHF.

In this sample, this clone turned up once. This chain connects TRBV5-5 to TRBJ1-6; D is unresolved. From germline, CDR1 is SGHKS and CDR2 YYEKEE (reference sequence). The CDR3 is made up of 13 amino acids. V was cut by 5 bases and J by 8 bases, with 11 bases left in between. The DNA of the CDR3 is TGTGCCAGCAGACCGGTTGTAGATTCACCCCTCCACTTT. It codes for CASRPVVDSPLHF.

As for this clone: The conserved closing phenylalanine or tryptophan is absent in this CDR3, likely reflecting a read error. V gene TRBV28 combines with J gene TRBJ1-2; a possible D gene is TRBD1 (5 bases). Germline V lookup: CDR1 MDHEN, CDR2 SYDVKM. Trimming cost V 9 bases and J 5 bases, with 16 bases left between them. The CDR3 contains 13 residues. CDR3 protein: CASTTGTRYGYTL. The CDR3 DNA follows: TGTGCCAGTACAACCGGGACCAGATATGGCTACACCCTC.

The rearrangement links TRBV18 to TRBJ2-3; 13 nucleotides agree with TRBD2. The CDR3 length is 19 residues. V shed 3 bases and J 4 bases; nucleotides not matched to a gene: 13. CDR1 and CDR2 from the germline V gene are KGHSH and LQKENI. The CDR3 DNA sequence: TGTGCCAGCTCACCGTTCGAACTAGCGGGGGGGGCAGTAGCAGATACGCAGTATTTT. Its translation: CASSPFELAGGAVADTQYF.

This rearrangement joins TRBV19 to TRBJ1-4, with 7 bases lining up with TRBD1. Germline values: CDR1 LNHDA, CDR2 SQIVND (reference sequence). CDR3 length equals 14 residues. V shed 7 bases, J shed 8 bases, and the junction held 10 bases outside the gene matches. CDR3 loop: CASTSGRTGEKLFF. The CDR3 DNA sequence: TGTGCCAGTACCTCAGGGAGGACAGGCGAAAAACTGTTTTTT.

The chain carries TRBV6-5 and TRBJ2-1; D could derive from TRBD1 or TRBD2 (5 bases each). Germline V CDR1 and CDR2: MNHEY, SVGAGI. The CDR3 is 13 amino acids. With 5 bases removed from V and 9 bases from J, the gap between germline ends came to 14 bases. In DNA form, the CDR3 reads TGTGCCAGCAGTCCCCGGGCTGGGGGTGAGCAGTTCTTC. This sequence encodes CASSPRAGGEQFF.

The genes are TRBV14 and TRBJ1-6; unclear D gene. This CDR3 is built from 14 residues. Trimming shortened V by 1 base and J by 7 bases, and 8 bases separated the two germline ends. Germline V gene lookup returns CDR1 SGHDN and CDR2 FVKESK. The CDR3 region is CASSQGWWNSPLHF. CDR3 nucleotides: TGTGCCAGCAGCCAAGGATGGTGGAATTCACCCCTCCACTTT.

This clone has only one observation. V usage is TRBV10-1 and J usage is TRBJ1-1; D gene ambiguous. With 3 bases removed from V and 4 bases from J, the gap between germline ends came to 12 bases. Germline loops: CDR1 WNHNN, CDR2 SYGVQD (reference sequence). CDR3 length: 14 amino acids. The CDR3 loop reads CASSESRRGTEAFF. In nucleotides, the CDR3 is TGCGCCAGCAGTGAAAGCAGGAGAGGCACTGAAGCTTTCTTT.

This chain links TRBV19 with TRBJ2-3, with D possibly being TRBD2 (5 bases). The CDR3 has 14 residues. CDR1 is LNHDA, CDR2 SQIVND, per germline (reference sequence). V was clipped by 9 bases and J by 2 bases, with 15 bases between them. DNA of the CDR3: TGTGCCAGCCTCGATGGAGGAGACACAGATACGCAGTATTTT. As protein: CASLDGGDTDTQYF.